A selection of T cell receptor beta chains follows, all from one sample in a study of blood T cell repertoires in COVID-19. Measured with immunoSEQ multiplex PCR; TCRdb has only the in-frame clones, and not every one. The table records about 180,000 clones, 70% to 85% of them present only once. The sequencing input was peripheral blood. Source of these receptors: a human donor in a cohort sampled during active COVID-19. Both conserved end residues are part of each CDR3. D genes are given only for firm matches. Expanded clones get a size class; other rows say once, few or many, or leave the size out.

abundance: NA; d_gene: NA; j_gene: TRBJ1-5; v_gene: TRBV5-1; CDR3aa: CASSTGDTAGQPQHF; CDR3nt: TGCGCCAGCAGCACCGGTGACACGGCGGGTCAGCCCCAGCATTTT
abundance: NA; d_gene: NA; j_gene: TRBJ1-2; v_gene: TRBV29-1; CDR3aa: CSGGGEDGYTF; CDR3nt: TGCAGCGGCGGGGGGGAAGATGGCTACACCTTC
abundance: NA; d_gene: NA; j_gene: TRBJ1-1; v_gene: TRBV9; CDR3aa: CASSAGQNTEAFF; CDR3nt: TGTGCCAGCAGCGCGGGACAGAACACTGAAGCTTTCTTT
abundance: NA; d_gene: NA; j_gene: TRBJ2-3; v_gene: TRBV6-6; CDR3aa: CASSTSGGTDTQYF; CDR3nt: TGTGCCAGCAGTACATCGGGGGGCACAGATACGCAGTATTTT
abundance: NA; d_gene: NA; j_gene: TRBJ1-6; v_gene: TRBV24-1; CDR3aa: CATPTHRLYYNSPLHF; CDR3nt: TGTGCCACCCCCACCCACAGGCTGTACTATAATTCACCCCTCCACTTT
abundance: NA; d_gene: TRBD1; j_gene: TRBJ2-7; v_gene: TRBV19; CDR3aa: CASSIALTGTGTYEQYF; CDR3nt: TGTGCCAGTAGTATAGCCCTAACCGGGACAGGCACCTACGAGCAGTACTTC
abundance: NA; d_gene: NA; j_gene: TRBJ1-5; v_gene: TRBV3-1/TRBV3-2; CDR3aa: CASSQGGSNQPQHF; CDR3nt: TGTGCCAGCAGCCAAGGAGGTAGTAATCAGCCCCAGCATTTT
abundance: NA; d_gene: NA; j_gene: TRBJ2-7; v_gene: TRBV21-1; CDR3aa: CASSKTGGAGEQYF; CDR3nt: TGTGCCAGCAGCAAGACAGGGGGCGCGGGTGAGCAGTACTTC
abundance: NA; d_gene: TRBD2; j_gene: TRBJ2-5; v_gene: TRBV2; CDR3aa: CATSRLAGPKETQYF; CDR3nt: TGTGCCACCTCAAGACTAGCGGGGCCGAAAGAGACCCAGTACTTC
abundance: NA; d_gene: TRBD1; j_gene: TRBJ1-3; v_gene: TRBV18; CDR3aa: CASSQTIQGSGNTIYF; CDR3nt: TGTGCCAGCTCACAAACAATACAGGGGAGTGGAAACACCATATATTTT
abundance: NA; d_gene: TRBD2; j_gene: TRBJ2-1; v_gene: TRBV4-1; CDR3aa: CASSQGGLEAYEQFF; CDR3nt: TGCGCCAGCAGCCAAGGTGGACTAGAAGCATATGAGCAGTTCTTC
abundance: NA; d_gene: TRBD1; j_gene: TRBJ2-7; v_gene: TRBV7-9; CDR3aa: CASSRQGDSSEQYF; CDR3nt: TGTGCCAGCAGCCGACAGGGGGATTCAAGCGAGCAGTACTTC
abundance: NA; d_gene: NA; j_gene: TRBJ1-5; v_gene: TRBV5-4; CDR3aa: CASSRIRTFGGNQPQHF; CDR3nt: TGTGCCAGCAGCCGAATCCGGACATTTGGGGGCAATCAGCCCCAGCATTTT
abundance: NA; d_gene: TRBD1; j_gene: TRBJ2-7; v_gene: TRBV9; CDR3aa: CASSPRDRATYEQYF; CDR3nt: TGTGCCAGCAGCCCGCGGGACAGGGCAACCTACGAGCAGTACTTC
abundance: NA; d_gene: TRBD1; j_gene: TRBJ1-1; v_gene: TRBV9; CDR3aa: CASSGRQGGTEAFF; CDR3nt: TGTGCCAGCAGCGGTAGACAGGGCGGCACTGAAGCTTTCTTT
abundance: NA; d_gene: TRBD1; j_gene: TRBJ2-3; v_gene: TRBV7-6; CDR3aa: CASSPGTVGTDTQYF; CDR3nt: TGTGCCAGCAGCCCTGGGACAGTTGGGACAGATACGCAGTATTTT
abundance: NA; d_gene: NA; j_gene: TRBJ2-3; v_gene: TRBV15; CDR3aa: CATSRDLPGLTDTQYF; CDR3nt: TGTGCCACCAGCAGAGATTTGCCAGGCCTGACAGATACGCAGTATTTT
abundance: NA; d_gene: NA; j_gene: TRBJ2-7; v_gene: TRBV7-8; CDR3aa: CASSLDRKSSYEQYF; CDR3nt: TGTGCCAGCAGCCTTGACAGGAAGAGCTCCTACGAGCAGTACTTC
abundance: NA; d_gene: TRBD1; j_gene: TRBJ1-2; v_gene: TRBV12-3/TRBV12-4; CDR3aa: CASSPTGAFGYTF; CDR3nt: TGTGCCAGCAGTCCTACAGGGGCTTTTGGCTACACCTTC
abundance: NA; d_gene: NA; j_gene: TRBJ1-6; v_gene: TRBV5-1; CDR3aa: CASSLRPGSSYNSPLHF; CDR3nt: TGCGCCAGCAGCTTGCGCCCAGGCAGCTCCTATAATTCACCCCTCCACTTT
abundance: NA; d_gene: TRBD2; j_gene: TRBJ2-5; v_gene: TRBV10-3; CDR3aa: CAIRVGLAEQETQYF; CDR3nt: TGTGCCATCAGAGTAGGGCTAGCGGAGCAAGAGACCCAGTACTTC
abundance: NA; d_gene: NA; j_gene: TRBJ1-5; v_gene: TRBV11-2; CDR3aa: CASSLQGSNQPQHF; CDR3nt: TGTGCCAGCAGCTTACAGGGCAGCAATCAGCCCCAGCATTTT
abundance: NA; d_gene: NA; j_gene: TRBJ1-1; v_gene: TRBV7-9; CDR3aa: CASGYRYTEAFF; CDR3nt: TGTGCCAGCGGTTACAGGTACACTGAAGCTTTCTTT
abundance: NA; d_gene: NA; j_gene: TRBJ2-3; v_gene: TRBV2; CDR3aa: CASSGAVTDTQYF; CDR3nt: TGTGCCAGCAGTGGGGCAGTGACAGATACGCAGTATTTT
abundance: NA; d_gene: TRBD1; j_gene: TRBJ2-7; v_gene: TRBV6-1; CDR3aa: CASSEDRGNRYEQYF; CDR3nt: TGTGCCAGCAGTGAGGACAGGGGGAACCGGTACGAGCAGTACTTC
abundance: once; d_gene: TRBD1; j_gene: TRBJ2-2; v_gene: TRBV6-5; CDR3aa: CASSEGQSNTGELFF; CDR3nt: TGTGCCAGCAGCGAGGGACAGTCGAACACCGGGGAGCTGTTTTTT
abundance: NA; d_gene: NA; j_gene: TRBJ2-5; v_gene: TRBV5-1; CDR3aa: CASSLGGPQETQYF; CDR3nt: TGCGCCAGCAGCTTGGGAGGGCCTCAAGAGACCCAGTACTTC
abundance: NA; d_gene: TRBD2; j_gene: TRBJ2-1; v_gene: TRBV5-1; CDR3aa: CASSLGLAGVLTSSYNEQFF; CDR3nt: TGCGCCAGCAGCTTGGGTCTAGCGGGGGTCCTTACAAGCTCCTACAATGAGCAGTTCTTC
abundance: once; d_gene: NA; j_gene: TRBJ1-6; v_gene: TRBV27; CDR3aa: CASSGGVGYNSPLHF; CDR3nt: TGTGCCAGCAGTGGAGGGGTAGGCTATAATTCACCCCTCCACTTT
abundance: NA; d_gene: NA; j_gene: TRBJ2-7; v_gene: TRBV5-1; CDR3aa: CASSSKGLSYEQYF; CDR3nt: TGCGCCAGCAGCTCTAAGGGACTCTCCTACGAGCAGTACTTC
abundance: NA; d_gene: TRBD1; j_gene: TRBJ2-5; v_gene: TRBV19; CDR3aa: CASSTSTGNREETQYF; CDR3nt: TGTGCCAGTAGTACCTCGACAGGGAATAGAGAAGAGACCCAGTACTTC
abundance: NA; d_gene: TRBD1; j_gene: TRBJ1-5; v_gene: TRBV6-2/TRBV6-3; CDR3aa: CASSYIGTGDGQPQHF; CDR3nt: TGTGCCAGCAGTTATATTGGGACAGGGGATGGACAGCCCCAGCATTTT
abundance: NA; d_gene: NA; j_gene: TRBJ2-7; v_gene: TRBV7-8; CDR3aa: CASSLGENGRKQYF; CDR3nt: TGTGCCAGCAGCTTAGGGGAGAACGGAAGGAAGCAGTACTTC
abundance: once; d_gene: NA; j_gene: TRBJ2-3; v_gene: TRBV4-1; CDR3aa: CASSQEGGNPDPYF; CDR3nt: TGCGCCAGCAGCCAAGAGGGGGGAAATCCGGACCCGTATTTT